This T cell receptor (beta chain) comes out of a study of blood T cell repertoires in COVID-19. Between the trimmed V and J ends, which lost 1 base and 3 bases, there was a span of 6 bases. CDR1 is LGHNA, CDR2 YNFKEQ, per germline. The CDR3 spans 13 residues. Authors' data handling: Amplified reference gene primers provided the basis for estimating nucleated cell counts. The assay was immunoSEQ multiplex PCR, and TCRdb's table has in-frame clones only and misses some. That table supplies the V and J calls and clone size; D and trimming were determined from the DNA. The sample holds roughly 140,000 clones; more than 75% are singletons and the top ten take approximately 13%.

The sample taken for sequencing was peripheral blood. This sequence was found in a man in his sixties with active or convalescent COVID-19. The chain joins TRBV4-2 to TRBJ2-5; D gene ambiguous. The CDR3 DNA is TGTGCCAGCAGCCAAGCGCAGGAAGAGACCCAGTACTTC. Translated: CASSQAQEETQYF.